This T cell receptor (beta chain) was sequenced during a study of blood T cell repertoires in COVID-19. Authors' analysis steps: Amplification of reference gene primers provided the estimated nucleated cell counts. The data were produced by immunoSEQ multiplex PCR, yet TCRdb's version contains in-frame clones alone and is incomplete. That table supplies the V and J calls and clone size; D and trimming were determined from the DNA. Of about 76,000 clones in the sample, roughly 85% were seen once. Germline CDR1 is MNHEY and CDR2 is SMNVEV (reference sequence). The length of the CDR3 is 16 residues. V was clipped by 5 bases and J by 0 bases; unmatched bases: 7.

Input material: peripheral blood. The receptor was derived from a man over 45 with COVID-19, enrolled during active disease. The chain combines TRBV27 with TRBJ2-7, with 10 positions matching TRBD1. In nucleotides, the CDR3 is TGTGCCAGCAGTCGAAAGGGACAGGGGACCTCCTACGAGCAGTACTTC. Translating it yields CASSRKGQGTSYEQYF.